These 27 T cell receptor beta chains were sequenced from one sample in a study of T cell changes during pregnancy in multiple sclerosis. The assay was immunoSEQ multiplex PCR, and TCRdb's table has in-frame clones only and misses some. The sample holds 30,000 to 45,000 clones; about nine tenths are singletons and the top ten take 0.47%. Here the sequenced sample was CD4+ T cells from peripheral blood mononuclear cells, taken in the second trimester of pregnancy. The receptors derive from a female donor in good health, enrolled as a control in a pregnancy study.

The chain has TRBV5-8 and TRBJ1-5; 10 bases align to TRBD1. Unmatched junction bases numbered 7, after V lost 4 bases and J lost 6 bases. This CDR3 comprises 15 residues. Germline-derived CDR1 and CDR2 are SGHTS and YDEGEE. For the CDR3, the DNA is TGTGCCAGCAGCCCGACAGGGGGCGGTTTTCAGCCCCAGCATTTT. Residues: CASSPTGGGFQPQHF.

This chain connects TRBV13 to TRBJ1-1, with 11 bases fitting TRBD1. V was pared by 5 bases and J by 10 bases, with 12 bases of the junction left unmatched. Germline CDR1 reads PRHDT; CDR2 reads FYEKMQ (reference sequence). CDR3 size: 15 residues. In nucleotides, the CDR3 is TGTGCCAGCAGCCCCGGGGACAGGGGGGGGCTTGCAGCTTTCTTT. This sequence encodes CASSPGDRGGLAAFF.

The J gene is TRBJ2-1, the V gene TRBV19, with D uncertain. Between the trimmed V and J ends, which lost 4 bases and 4 bases, there was a span of 8 bases. Germline CDR1 LNHDA, CDR2 SQIVND (reference sequence). This CDR3 spans 13 amino acids. The CDR3 DNA sequence: TGTGCCAGTAGTAAACAATTATACAATGAGCAGTTCTTC. It encodes CASSKQLYNEQFF.

In nucleotides, the CDR3 is TGCGCCAGCAGCTCGGCTCCGGGTTACAATGAGCAGTTCTTC. Translation gives CASSSAPGYNEQFF. V gene TRBV5-1 combines with J gene TRBJ2-1; D is unresolved. This CDR3 comprises 14 residues. Per germline, CDR1 SGHRS and CDR2 YFSETQ. The V and J ends lost 3 bases and 4 bases respectively, with 11 bases between them.

The chain carries TRBV18 and TRBJ1-3, with TRBD1 identical over 8 bases. This CDR3 has 16 residues. CDR1 is KGHSH and CDR2 is LQKENI in the germline V gene. The J segment lost 6 bases and the V segment lost 3 bases, leaving 10 bases of the junction unmatched. CDR3 nucleotides: TGTGCCAGCTCACCCCTAGACAGGGGAAATCTAAACACCATATATTTT. Protein: CASSPLDRGNLNTIYF.

The rearrangement links TRBV5-1 to TRBJ2-5; 7 positions match TRBD1. CDR3 length: 13 residues. V lost 3 bases and J lost 4; bases outside the gene matches: 3. CDR1 is SGHRS, CDR2 YFSETQ, per germline. The CDR3 DNA sequence: TGCGCCAGCAGCTCTTACAGGGGAGAGACCCAGTACTTC. Its protein is CASSSYRGETQYF.

The CDR3 DNA reads TGTGCCAGCAGCCAAGGTTACGGACAGGGAGAATGGGAGCAGTACTTC. This encodes CASSQGYGQGEWEQYF. The J gene is TRBJ2-7, the V gene TRBV14; 8 bases line up with TRBD1. Germline V gene lookup returns CDR1 SGHDN and CDR2 FVKESK. With V trimmed by 1 base and J by 7 bases, 12 bases remained unmatched. CDR3 length: 16 amino acids.

The V gene is TRBV28, the J gene TRBJ2-4; 7 nucleotides match TRBD1. The CDR3 totals 15 residues. With V trimmed by 3 bases and J by 5 bases, 7 bases remained unmatched. Germline lookup yields CDR1 MDHEN and CDR2 SYDVKM. The CDR3 DNA reads as TGTGCCAGCAGTTTTGGGGCAGGGGGAGAAAACATTCAGTACTTC. This translates into CASSFGAGGENIQYF.

The rearrangement uses TRBV9 and TRBJ2-3; tentatively, D is TRBD1 (5 bases). Germline CDR1 reads SGDLS; CDR2 reads YYNGEE. Between the trimmed V and J ends, which lost 6 bases and 5 bases, there was a span of 13 bases. The CDR3 is 13 amino acids. The CDR3 is CASTSVGRDTQYF. In DNA form, the CDR3 reads TGTGCCAGCACCAGCGTGGGGCGAGATACGCAGTATTTT.

The chain carries TRBV5-1 and TRBJ2-7, with 8 bases lining up with TRBD1. V lost 4 bases and J lost 1; bases outside the gene matches: 7. Germline V gene data show CDR1 as SGHRS and CDR2 as YFSETQ. The length of the CDR3 is 15 residues. CDR3 sequence (DNA): TGCGCCAGCAGCATCGGACAGGGTTTATCCTACGAGCAGTACTTC. Translated, it gives CASSIGQGLSYEQYF.

This chain joins TRBV11-2 and TRBJ1-6; 7 bases map to TRBD1. V lost 3 bases, J lost 8 bases, and 10 bases stayed unmatched. Germline V gene lookup returns CDR1 SGHAT and CDR2 FQNNGV. This CDR3 comprises 16 residues. The CDR3 bases are TGTGCCAGCAGCTTCCGAAGGGGGCGAGGTGATTCACCCCTCCACTTT. This translates into CASSFRRGRGDSPLHF.

The DNA of the CDR3 is TGCGCCAGCAGCTTCGACCATAGATCGACCGGGGAGCAGTTCTTC. Translated: CASSFDHRSTGEQFF. This chain joins TRBV5-1 and TRBJ2-1, with D uncertain. Germline CDR1 SGHRS, CDR2 YFSETQ. The CDR3 has 15 amino acids. Trimming pared 2 bases from V and 10 bases from J, leaving 19 bases between.

This chain uses TRBV6-5 with TRBJ2-7, with a weak D call TRBD1 (5 bases). CDR3 length: 15 amino acids. CDR1 MNHEY and CDR2 SVGAGI come from the germline V gene. V lost 0 bases and J lost 4, with 13 bases in between. The DNA of the CDR3 is TGTGCCAGCAGTTACTCGATCTCAGGGTGGTACGAGCAGTACTTC. It codes for CASSYSISGWYEQYF.

The chain recombines TRBV18 with TRBJ2-1; 8 positions agree with TRBD2. The germline V gene encodes CDR1 KGHSH and CDR2 LQKENI. J gave up 3 bases and V 6 bases, and 7 bases lay outside the gene matches. This CDR3 has 15 residues. The CDR3 protein is CASSATSGLYNEQFF. The CDR3 DNA follows: TGTGCCAGCTCGGCCACTAGCGGACTCTACAATGAGCAGTTCTTC. Based on the CDR3 plus reference TRBV18 and TRBJ2-1, the full variable domain is NAGVMQNPRHLVRRRGQEARLRCSPMKGHSHVYWYRQLPEEGLKFMVYLQKENIIDESGMPKERFSAEFPKEGPSILRIQQVVRGDSAAYFCASSATSGLYNEQFFGPGTRLTVL.

The V call is TRBV7-8, the J call TRBJ1-1; 9 positions agree with TRBD1. The length of the CDR3 is 16 residues. CDR1 is SGHVS, CDR2 FQNEAQ, per germline. V trimming: 5 bases; J trimming: 5 bases; junction bases outside the gene matches: 12. The CDR3 sequence is CASSAYRGQRGTEAFF. CDR3 DNA: TGTGCCAGCAGCGCATACAGGGGGCAGAGGGGAACTGAAGCTTTCTTT.

This clone was detected once. V is TRBV27 and J is TRBJ1-2, with D perhaps matching TRBD1 (5 bases). The CDR3 length is 13 residues. Germline lookup yields CDR1 MNHEY and CDR2 SMNVEV (reference sequence). Deletions cut 5 bases from V and 6 bases from J, with 13 bases between. The CDR3 sequence: CASSLHWGDGYTF. In nucleotides, the CDR3 is TGTGCCAGCAGTCTCCACTGGGGGGATGGCTACACCTTC.

This clone was counted between two and nine times. This rearrangement joins TRBV5-1 to TRBJ2-2, with D possibly TRBD2 on 5 matching bases. Germline assignment: CDR1 SGHRS and CDR2 YFSETQ. This CDR3 spans 13 amino acids. The ends were cut back, 3 bases at V and 8 bases at J, with 11 bases in the middle. The CDR3 spells CASSWGERGELFF. CDR3 DNA: TGCGCCAGCAGCTGGGGAGAAAGAGGGGAGCTGTTTTTT.

V usage is TRBV5-1 and J usage is TRBJ2-2; D is unclear. The CDR3 runs to 14 residues. Germline V lookup: CDR1 SGHRS, CDR2 YFSETQ. The V and J ends lost 0 bases and 6 bases respectively, with 9 bases between them. The chain's CDR3 is CASSLAPVAGELFF. In nucleotides, the CDR3 is TGCGCCAGCAGCTTGGCTCCGGTAGCCGGGGAGCTGTTTTTT.

The rearrangement uses TRBV18 and TRBJ2-7, with TRBD2 matching over 7 bases. V lost 3 bases to trimming and J lost 5 bases; unmatched junction nucleotides: 19. Germline V gene data show CDR1 as KGHSH and CDR2 as LQKENI. This CDR3 region has 18 residues. CDR3 protein: CASSPTSPGGGRANEQYF. The CDR3 bases are TGTGCCAGCTCACCGACAAGCCCCGGTGGTGGGAGGGCGAACGAGCAGTACTTC.

The V gene is TRBV5-1, the J gene TRBJ1-1; D remains ambiguous. Trimming took off 0 bases at V and 0 bases at J, with 9 bases between the two ends. This CDR3 contains 15 residues. Germline V gene lookup returns CDR1 SGHRS and CDR2 YFSETQ. The CDR3 nucleotides are TGCGCCAGCAGCTTGGCCGGTGTGTTGAACACTGAAGCTTTCTTT. It yields the protein CASSLAGVLNTEAFF. The full variable domain, its missing parts supplied by reference TRBV5-1 and TRBJ1-1, is KAGVTQTPRYLIKTRGQQVTLSCSPISGHRSVSWYQQTPGQGLQFLFEYFSETQRNKGNFPGRFSGRQFSNSRSEMNVSTLELGDSALYLCASSLAGVLNTEAFFGQGTRLTVV.

This chain joins TRBV9 and TRBJ2-1; 8 bases match TRBD2. The germline V gene has CDR1 SGDLS and CDR2 YYNGEE. The CDR3 has 16 residues. V lost 4 bases to trimming and J lost 3 bases; unmatched junction nucleotides: 9. CDR3 region: CASSPTTGTSYNEQFF. Written as DNA, the CDR3 is TGTGCCAGCAGCCCGACCACCGGGACTAGCTACAATGAGCAGTTCTTC.

The V call is TRBV7-8, the J call TRBJ2-5, with D possibly TRBD1 on 6 matching bases. V dropped 0 bases and J dropped 2 bases, with 13 bases sitting between them. CDR3 length: 16 amino acids. The germline CDR1 and CDR2 sequences are SGHVS and FQNEAQ. Here the CDR3 reads CASSLAPSRGQETQYF. The CDR3 coding sequence is TGTGCCAGCAGCTTAGCGCCTAGTAGGGGGCAAGAGACCCAGTACTTC. Full variable domain (outside the CDR3, taken from reference TRBV7-8 and TRBJ2-5): GAGVSQSPRYKVAKRGQDVALRCDPISGHVSLFWYQQALGQGPEFLTYFQNEAQLDKSGLPSDRFFAERPEGSVSTLKIQRTQQEDSAVYLCASSLAPSRGQETQYFGPGTRLLVL.

CDR3 nucleotide sequence: TGTGCCAGCAGCTTGTACCAGGGGGCTGCTATGAACACTGAAGCTTTCTTT. Amino acid sequence: CASSLYQGAAMNTEAFF. The V and J genes are TRBV7-9 and TRBJ1-1, with 8 bases identical to TRBD1. The CDR3 runs to 17 residues. CDR1 SEHNR and CDR2 FQNEAQ come from the germline V gene (reference sequence). Trimming at V came to 3 bases and at J to 0 bases, leaving 9 bases not matched to a gene.

The rearrangement joins TRBV27 to TRBJ2-7, with 10 bases identical to TRBD1. This CDR3 spans 15 amino acids. Trimming at V came to 4 bases and at J to 4 bases, leaving 7 bases not matched to a gene. From germline, CDR1 is MNHEY and CDR2 SMNVEV (reference sequence). DNA of the CDR3: TGTGCCAGCAGTTGGCGGGACAGGGGTTTATACGAGCAGTACTTC. As protein: CASSWRDRGLYEQYF.

The CDR3 reads CASSSSGRFGQYF. The CDR3 nucleotides read TGTGCCAGCAGTTCCTCGGGGAGGTTCGGGCAGTACTTC. The chain joins TRBV27 to TRBJ2-5; a possible D gene is TRBD2 (6 bases). Germline CDR1 MNHEY, CDR2 SMNVEV (reference sequence). The V gene lost 4 bases and the J gene lost 11 bases, with 17 bases spanning the gap. This CDR3 has 13 residues.

This chain joins TRBV19 and TRBJ2-7, with 9 bases identical to TRBD1. The CDR3 runs to 12 residues. Germline V gives CDR1 LNHDA, CDR2 SQIVND (reference sequence). Trimming cost V 8 bases and J 5 bases; bases outside gene matches: 4. CDR3 amino acids: CASGQGNNEQYF. In DNA form, the CDR3 reads TGTGCCAGTGGACAGGGGAATAACGAGCAGTACTTC.

This clone has more than one count but fewer than ten. The chain couples TRBV5-1 to TRBJ1-1; D possibly corresponds to TRBD1 (6 bases). V was clipped by 2 bases and J by 7 bases, with 12 bases between them. The CDR3 is 13 amino acids. Germline assignment: CDR1 SGHRS and CDR2 YFSETQ. CDR3: CASSFPGEFEAFF. The CDR3 DNA reads TGCGCCAGCAGCTTCCCAGGGGAGTTTGAAGCTTTCTTT. Full variable domain (rest looked up from reference TRBV5-1 and TRBJ1-1): KAGVTQTPRYLIKTRGQQVTLSCSPISGHRSVSWYQQTPGQGLQFLFEYFSETQRNKGNFPGRFSGRQFSNSRSEMNVSTLELGDSALYLCASSFPGEFEAFFGQGTRLTVV.